Each of the 3 T cell receptor beta chains below was sequenced from the same sample in a study of blood T cell repertoires in COVID-19. Assay: immunoSEQ multiplex PCR; the TCRdb copy retains only in-frame clones and omits some. The sample lists about 170,000 clones, around 90% occurring once. Specimen: peripheral blood. These receptors were taken from a man in his fifties who had recovered from COVID-19.

The V and J genes are TRBV7-2 and TRBJ2-7; 9 bases agree with TRBD2. The CDR3 consists of 15 residues. Per germline, CDR1 SGHTA and CDR2 FQGNSA. The trim removed 5 bases at V and 0 bases at J, leaving 5 bases unmatched. CDR3 nucleotides: TGTGCCAGCAGCAGGAGCGGGGGGACCTCCTACGAGCAGTACTTC. Residues: CASSRSGGTSYEQYF.

This chain uses TRBV9 with TRBJ2-1; D ambiguous. Germline V CDR1 and CDR2: SGDLS, YYNGEE. The CDR3 covers 14 residues. The ends were cut back, 3 bases at V and 3 bases at J, with 10 bases in the middle. CDR3 nucleotide sequence: TGTGCCAGCAGCGCAACAGTCGTCTACAATGAGCAGTTCTTC. This translates into CASSATVVYNEQFF.

The chain couples TRBV10-3 to TRBJ2-6, with 12 bases lining up with TRBD1. This CDR3 has 17 residues. Trimming took 6 bases from V and 2 from J; bases not matched to a gene: 5. From germline, CDR1 is ENHRY and CDR2 SYGVKD. The CDR3 DNA follows: TGTGCCATCAGACCCGGGACAGGGGGCGCTGGGGCCAACGTCCTGACTTTC. Amino acid sequence: CAIRPGTGGAGANVLTF.